This T cell receptor (beta chain) was sequenced in a study of T cell responses to AZD1222 COVID-19 vaccine. Study-wide findings and caveats: The donors showed a predominance of white British ancestry and of females, with possible underestimation of clonal diversity. Baseline serostatus was positive in only 5 to 7 AZD1222 recipients. It was only after the peak T cell response that any repertoires were sampled.

TCRdb keeps only in-frame clones here, not all; method: immunoSEQ multiplex PCR. The sample carries fewer than 150,000 clones, roughly 88% recorded once. Concerning this clone: Antigen: not known.

Second-dose recipients at about 4 or about 12 weeks were treated as one pooled group. This CDR3 is 17 amino acids long. Germline CDR1 and CDR2: SEHNR and FQNEAQ (reference sequence). Trimming shortened V by 0 bases and J by 0 bases, and 11 bases separated the two germline ends. The chain recombines TRBV7-9 with TRBJ1-4; D gene ambiguous. Here the sequenced sample was peripheral blood, taken 28 days after the second AZD1222 dose. This clonotype originated in an adult who received the AZD1222 COVID-19 vaccine. CDR3 in DNA: TGTGCCAGCAGCTTAGCCTTCGCGGGTGCAACTAATGAAAAACTGTTTTTT. This encodes CASSLAFAGATNEKLFF.